Sequencing of this T cell receptor beta chain was carried out in a study of beta chain features in type 1 diabetes. The CDR3 loop spans 14 amino acids. Expressed TCRB transcripts got sequenced, as all isolated RNA was reverse transcribed. Sequencing used immunoSEQ multiplex PCR; TCRdb keeps in-frame clones, though not all of them. Found here are about 930,000 clones, about a sixth of them singletons; the top ten hold 0.02% to 0.025%. V is TRBV21-1 and J is TRBJ2-3; the table's D gene call, TRBD2, was not cross checked with the DNA. TRBV21-1 is a recognized pseudogene. The specimen sequenced was naive CD4+ T cells from blood. The sequence came from a young woman in good health. CDR3 coding DNA: TGTGCCAGCAGCCAAGAAGGGAGCTCTGATACGCAGTATTTT. This codes for CASSQEGSSDTQYF.